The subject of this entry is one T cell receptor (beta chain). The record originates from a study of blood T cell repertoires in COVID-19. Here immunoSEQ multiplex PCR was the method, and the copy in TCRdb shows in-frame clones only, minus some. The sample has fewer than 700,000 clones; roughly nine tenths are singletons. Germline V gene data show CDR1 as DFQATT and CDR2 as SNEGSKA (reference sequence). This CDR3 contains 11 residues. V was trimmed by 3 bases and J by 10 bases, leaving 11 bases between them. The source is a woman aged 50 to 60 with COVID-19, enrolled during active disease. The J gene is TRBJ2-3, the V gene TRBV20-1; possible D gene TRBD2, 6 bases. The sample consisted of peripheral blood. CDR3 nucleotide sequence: TGCAGTGCTAGTTGGGGGGTTGCGCAGTATTTT. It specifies CSASWGVAQYF.